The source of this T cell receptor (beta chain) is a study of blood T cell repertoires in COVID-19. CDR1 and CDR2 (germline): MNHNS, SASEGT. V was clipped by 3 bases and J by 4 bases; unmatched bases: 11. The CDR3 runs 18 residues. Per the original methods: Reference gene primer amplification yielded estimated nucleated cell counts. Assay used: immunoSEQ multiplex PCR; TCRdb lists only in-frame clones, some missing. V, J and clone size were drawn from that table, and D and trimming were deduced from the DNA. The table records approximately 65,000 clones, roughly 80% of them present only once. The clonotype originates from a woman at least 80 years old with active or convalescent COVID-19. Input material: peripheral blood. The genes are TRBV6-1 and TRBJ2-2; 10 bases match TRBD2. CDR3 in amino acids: CASSDRAGGPRGTGELFF. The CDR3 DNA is TGTGCCAGCAGTGACAGAGCGGGGGGGCCTCGTGGCACCGGGGAGCTGTTTTTT.